The 21 T cell receptor beta chains below come from one sample, sequenced in a study of blood T cell repertoires in COVID-19. Profiling relied on immunoSEQ multiplex PCR, and the TCRdb table lists in-frame clones only, not all of them. This sample has 15,000 to 20,000 clones, with 85% to 95% found just once. Source material: peripheral blood. The receptors come from a human donor in a cohort sampled during active COVID-19.

This clone appeared a few times. The rearrangement links TRBV16 to TRBJ1-6, with 7 bases fitting TRBD1. Germline V gene data show CDR1 as KGHSY and CDR2 as FQNENV. The CDR3 is made up of 15 amino acids. V was pared by 1 base and J by 7 bases, with 4 bases of the junction left unmatched. For the CDR3, the DNA is TGTGCCAGCAGCCAATTCGGGACAGAGAATTCACCCCTCCACTTT. It yields the protein CASSQFGTENSPLHF. Full variable domain (outside the CDR3, taken from reference TRBV16 and TRBJ1-6): GEEVAQTPKHLVRGEGQKAKLYCAPIKGHSYVFWYQQVLKNEFKFLISFQNENVFDETGMPKERFSAKCLPNSPCSLEIQATKLEDSAVYFCASSQFGTENSPLHFGNGTRLTVT.

The chain has TRBV25-1 and TRBJ1-1; tentative D call: TRBD1 (6 bases). The V and J ends lost 5 bases and 8 bases respectively, with 15 bases between them. Looked up from germline, CDR1 is MGHDK and CDR2 is SYGVNS. The CDR3 is 13 residues long. The CDR3 DNA reads as TGTGCCAGCAGTTCGGCCAGGGGAAAAGAAGCTTTCTTT. Protein: CASSSARGKEAFF.

This clone appeared once. The chain links TRBV28 to TRBJ1-2; 8 nucleotides agree with TRBD1. Germline values: CDR1 MDHEN, CDR2 SYDVKM. This CDR3 comprises 14 residues. The V and J ends lost 2 bases and 7 bases, in that order; junction bases with no gene match: 6. In nucleotides, the CDR3 is TGTGCCAGCAGTTTACACGGACAGGGTAGTGGCTACACCTTC. It encodes CASSLHGQGSGYTF.

V gene TRBV28 combines with J gene TRBJ1-1; no clear D gene. Germline CDR1 reads MDHEN; CDR2 reads SYDVKM. V shed 6 bases and J shed 4 bases, with 12 bases lying between them. The CDR3 has 13 amino acids. CDR3 bases: TGTGCCAGCAGCCCCGCTCTGAGCACTGAAGCTTTCTTT. Translated: CASSPALSTEAFF.

V gene TRBV19 combines with J gene TRBJ1-2; 7 nucleotides agree with TRBD1. This CDR3 region has 14 residues. Germline V gene sequence: CDR1 LNHDA, CDR2 SQIVND (reference sequence). The junction had 5 bases not matched to a gene; V was cut back by 3 bases and J by 4 bases. The chain's CDR3 is CASSMERGPYGYTF. CDR3 sequence (DNA): TGTGCCAGTAGTATGGAGAGGGGGCCCTATGGCTACACCTTC. The complete variable domain, with remaining parts taken from reference TRBV19 and TRBJ1-2, reads DGGITQSPKYLFRKEGQNVTLSCEQNLNHDAMYWYRQDPGQGLRLIYYSQIVNDFQKGDIAEGYSVSREKKESFPLTVTSAQKNPTAFYLCASSMERGPYGYTFGSGTRLTVV.

The CDR3 protein is CASSLRLAEETQYF. The CDR3 region has the DNA TGTGCCAGCAGCTTGCGACTAGCGGAAGAGACCCAGTACTTC. The chain recombines TRBV11-1 with TRBJ2-5, with 9 bases fitting TRBD2. After removal of 3 bases from V and 3 bases from J, the junction contained 2 bases not matched to a gene. This CDR3 is built from 14 residues. Germline values: CDR1 SGHAT, CDR2 FQDESV (reference sequence). Filled out from reference TRBV11-1 and TRBJ2-5, the complete variable domain reads EAEVAQSPRYKITEKSQAVAFWCDPISGHATLYWYRQILGQGPELLVQFQDESVVDDSQLPKDRFSAERLKGVDSTLKIQPAELGDSAMYLCASSLRLAEETQYFGPGTRLLVL.

The rearrangement joins TRBV20-1 to TRBJ2-1; 12 bases are shared with TRBD2. This CDR3 has 15 residues. Germline assignment: CDR1 DFQATT and CDR2 SNEGSKA (reference sequence). V lost 3 bases and J lost 9; bases outside the gene matches: 9. CDR3 nucleotide sequence: TGCAGTGCTAGTCTAACTAGCGGGAGGATGAGTGAGCAGTTCTTC. It encodes CSASLTSGRMSEQFF.

The chain couples TRBV6-5 to TRBJ2-3; no clear D. This CDR3 has 13 amino acids. Trimming removed 10 bases from V and 4 bases from J, with 15 bases in between. Germline V CDR1 and CDR2: MNHEY, SVGAGI. The CDR3 is CATQPLEPDTQYF. The CDR3 DNA is TGTGCCACCCAGCCCTTGGAGCCAGATACGCAGTATTTT.

V gene TRBV6-2 or TRBV6-3 combines with J gene TRBJ1-6, with 7 bases fitting TRBD1. Trimming took 6 bases from V and 7 from J; bases not matched to a gene: 12. Germline CDR1 reads MNHEY; CDR2 reads SVGEGT. This CDR3 is 16 amino acids long. The CDR3 is CASSLLGQEENSPLHF. The CDR3 DNA is TGTGCCAGCAGCCTCTTAGGACAGGAAGAGAATTCACCCCTCCACTTT.

This clone was seen more than once but under ten times. The chain employs TRBV11-2 and TRBJ2-7, with TRBD2 identical over 8 bases. The CDR3 is made up of 18 amino acids. Germline V gene lookup returns CDR1 SGHAT and CDR2 FQNNGV. The ends lost 5 bases at V and 3 bases at J; junction bases unmatched: 18. The CDR3 DNA is TGTGCCAGCAGCCCGCGAGCGGGGGCGCGTCTCAACCACTACGAGCAGTACTTC. Amino acids: CASSPRAGARLNHYEQYF.

The V gene is TRBV7-2, the J gene TRBJ2-3; D is perhaps TRBD1 (6 bases). The CDR3 runs to 17 residues. Between the trimmed V and J ends, which lost 7 bases and 2 bases, there was a span of 22 bases. Looked up from germline, CDR1 is SGHTA and CDR2 is FQGNSA. CDR3 region: CASTPLWGRAATDTQYF. The CDR3 DNA reads as TGTGCCAGCACCCCCCTCTGGGGGCGGGCCGCCACAGATACGCAGTATTTT.

The chain recombines TRBV7-9 with TRBJ1-1, with 7 bases identical to TRBD1. The CDR3 is 15 residues long. Per the germline V gene, CDR1 is SEHNR and CDR2 is FQNEAQ (reference sequence). Trimming cost V 5 bases and J 2 bases; bases outside gene matches: 8. The CDR3 sequence is CASSARDSLNTEAFF. The CDR3 nucleotides are TGTGCCAGCAGCGCTAGGGACAGTCTTAACACTGAAGCTTTCTTT.

The chain has TRBV19 and TRBJ1-2, with 9 bases aligning to TRBD1. J was trimmed by 4 bases and V by 6 bases; bases with no gene match: 6. The CDR3 contains 14 residues. CDR1 and CDR2 (germline): LNHDA, SQIVND (reference sequence). CDR3 sequence: CASSRQGGAYGYTF. The DNA for the CDR3 is TGTGCCAGTAGCCGACAGGGGGGTGCCTATGGCTACACCTTC.

The rearrangement links TRBV19 to TRBJ1-1; 8 bases are shared with TRBD1. Per the germline V gene, CDR1 is LNHDA and CDR2 is SQIVND (reference sequence). Trimming at V came to 6 bases and at J to 4 bases, leaving 4 bases not matched to a gene. The CDR3 has 13 residues. CDR3 in amino acids: CASRTGGFTEAFF. CDR3 sequence (DNA): TGTGCCAGTAGAACAGGGGGATTCACTGAAGCTTTCTTT.

The chain uses TRBV11-2 and TRBJ2-6, with no clear D. Germline CDR1 SGHAT, CDR2 FQNNGV. V gave up 2 bases and J gave up 2 bases, with 7 bases separating them. The CDR3 has 15 residues. In DNA, the CDR3 is TGTGCCAGCAGCTTATCGAGCACTGGGGCCAACGTCCTGACTTTC. Encoded protein: CASSLSSTGANVLTF.

This rearrangement joins TRBV6-2 or TRBV6-3 to TRBJ2-1; D is ambiguous. V dropped 2 bases and J dropped 3 bases, with 11 bases sitting between them. There are 15 residues in the CDR3. The V gene's germline CDR1 is MNHEY and CDR2 SVGEGT. This chain's CDR3 is CASSYTSASYNEQFF. CDR3 sequence (DNA): TGTGCCAGCAGTTACACTTCTGCGAGCTACAATGAGCAGTTCTTC.

CDR3 nucleotides: TGTGCCACCCAGAAGACAGGGTCGCATGAGCAGTTCTTC. It specifies CATQKTGSHEQFF. This chain uses TRBV24-1 with TRBJ2-1; 7 bases line up with TRBD1. The CDR3 is 13 residues long. V lost 9 bases and J lost 8; bases outside the gene matches: 9. Per the germline V gene, CDR1 is KGHDR and CDR2 is SFDVKD.

The CDR3 DNA is TGTGCCCGGGGGGCGAACACTGAAGCTTTCTTT. Residues: CARGANTEAFF. This sequence joins TRBV27 and TRBJ1-1, with a weak D call TRBD1 (6 bases). CDR1 MNHEY and CDR2 SMNVEV come from the germline V gene (reference sequence). The V end lost 11 bases, the J end lost 1 base, and 8 bases lay between the germline ends. The length of the CDR3 is 11 residues.

This clone came up once. The rearrangement links TRBV5-1 to TRBJ1-1; D not resolved. This CDR3 is 12 amino acids long. Germline V gene lookup returns CDR1 SGHRS and CDR2 YFSETQ. V was shortened by 5 bases and J by 7 bases, with 12 bases between the two germline ends. CDR3 sequence reads: CASRSGGYEAFF. Here the CDR3 DNA reads TGCGCCAGCAGATCCGGCGGCTATGAAGCTTTCTTT.

CDR3 residues: CASSLTGGSGTEAFF. The CDR3 DNA is TGTGCCAGCAGCCTTACAGGGGGCTCGGGCACTGAAGCTTTCTTT. The gene calls are TRBV5-5 and TRBJ1-1, with 9 bases identical to TRBD1. The CDR3 contains 15 residues. Germline loops: CDR1 SGHKS, CDR2 YYEKEE (reference sequence). V was pared by 4 bases and J by 4 bases, with 8 bases of the junction left unmatched. The full variable domain, completed using reference TRBV5-5 and TRBJ1-1, is DAGVTQSPTHLIKTRGQQVTLRCSPISGHKSVSWYQQVLGQGPQFIFQYYEKEERGRGNFPDRFSARQFPNYSSELNVNALLLGDSALYLCASSLTGGSGTEAFFGQGTRLTVV.

The chain joins TRBV11-2 to TRBJ2-1, with D possibly matching TRBD1 (5 bases). CDR1 is SGHAT, CDR2 FQNNGV, per germline. The CDR3 is 15 amino acids. The germline V and J ends were trimmed by 1 base and 7 bases, with 14 bases remaining between them. CDR3 in DNA: TGTGCCAGCAGCTTAGTAAGGGTCAGGGTGAATGAGCAGTTCTTC. It codes for CASSLVRVRVNEQFF.